These 32 T cell receptor beta chains originate from one sample sequenced in a study of shared clonotypes between healthy human individuals. The method was immunoSEQ multiplex PCR; TCRdb's version includes in-frame clones alone and lacks a portion of them. In the table there are just over 2,000,000 clones, 85% to 95% of which are singletons. Source material: naive CD4+ T cells sorted from blood. Subset noted: CD45RA+ positively selected. The receptors were sampled from a man aged 18-30 years in good health.

The V gene is TRBV18, the J gene TRBJ1-5; D is uncertain. Trimming pared 4 bases from V and 9 bases from J, leaving 19 bases between. Germline V gene lookup returns CDR1 KGHSH and CDR2 LQKENI. The CDR3 length is 15 residues. The CDR3 region is CASSLLGSGDRPQHF. The CDR3 DNA follows: TGTGCCAGCTCACTCCTAGGCAGTGGGGATAGGCCCCAGCATTTT.

The CDR3 nucleotides are TGCGCCAGCAGCCGACTAGCGGGAGAAGGCACCGGGGAGCTGTTTTTT. It encodes CASSRLAGEGTGELFF. The chain has TRBV4-1 and TRBJ2-2; 12 positions agree with TRBD2. V shed 4 bases, J shed 4 bases, and the junction held 4 bases outside the gene matches. This CDR3 has 16 amino acids. CDR1 and CDR2 (germline): MGHRA, YSYEKL.

V is TRBV7-8 and J is TRBJ1-1; TRBD1 matches at 7 bases. Germline-derived CDR1 and CDR2 are SGHVS and FQNEAQ. With V trimmed by 5 bases and J by 0 bases, 15 bases remained unmatched. The CDR3 spans 18 residues. The CDR3, as DNA: TGTGCCAGCAGCCCTAAAGACGAAAGGGGGACAGTGAACACTGAAGCTTTCTTT. It yields the protein CASSPKDERGTVNTEAFF. Based on the CDR3 plus reference TRBV7-8 and TRBJ1-1, the full variable domain is GAGVSQSPRYKVAKRGQDVALRCDPISGHVSLFWYQQALGQGPEFLTYFQNEAQLDKSGLPSDRFFAERPEGSVSTLKIQRTQQEDSAVYLCASSPKDERGTVNTEAFFGQGTRLTVV.

The rearrangement links TRBV11-3 to TRBJ1-1; TRBD1 might be the D (5 bases). V lost 5 bases and J lost 8, with 15 bases in between. This CDR3 is 13 amino acids long. Germline lookup yields CDR1 SGHNT and CDR2 YENEEA. CDR3 nucleotides: TGTGCCAGCAGCCGCGCCGGGACGTCAGAAGCTTTCTTT. It specifies CASSRAGTSEAFF.

The chain couples TRBV28 to TRBJ2-7, with D possibly TRBD1 on 5 matching bases. This CDR3 is built from 17 residues. Germline V CDR1 and CDR2: MDHEN, SYDVKM. V was trimmed by 6 bases and J by 6 bases, leaving 27 bases between them. The CDR3: CASRAFLQGWGSGEQYF. The CDR3 DNA reads as TGTGCCAGCAGAGCGTTTCTGCAGGGATGGGGCTCGGGCGAGCAGTACTTC.

This chain connects TRBV19 to TRBJ1-2; TRBD1 matches 7 bases. Germline V gene data show CDR1 as LNHDA and CDR2 as SQIVND (reference sequence). This CDR3 comprises 15 residues. J lost 4 bases, V lost 0 bases, and 5 bases had no gene match. CDR3 in DNA: TGTGCCAGTAGTATAGATCAAGACAGGGTCTATGGCTACACCTTC. As protein: CASSIDQDRVYGYTF.

The rearrangement links TRBV30 to TRBJ1-4; D is perhaps TRBD1 (5 bases). Germline V gene data show CDR1 as GTSNPN and CDR2 as SVGIG (reference sequence). Deletions cut 2 bases from V and 8 bases from J, with 15 bases between. This CDR3 contains 14 residues. This CDR3 is CAWSFGGVNEKLFF. In nucleotides, the CDR3 is TGTGCCTGGAGTTTCGGGGGGGTGAACGAAAAACTGTTTTTT.

A single count supports this clone. The chain employs TRBV2 and TRBJ2-1; 9 bases are shared with TRBD1. Per germline, CDR1 SNHLY and CDR2 FYNNEI. The CDR3 loop spans 15 amino acids. The V gene end was trimmed by 5 bases and the J gene end by 6 bases; junction bases not matched to a gene: 8. CDR3 DNA sequence: TGTGCCAGCAGTCCCCGGACAGGGGCAACCAATGAGCAGTTCTTC. Its translation is CASSPRTGATNEQFF.

Note on this clone: Other DNA sequences in the same sample also yield this CDR3. The CDR3 loop is CASSLAGAGEQYF. CDR3 in DNA: TGTGCCAGCAGCTTAGCAGGGGCTGGGGAGCAGTACTTC. The chain recombines TRBV7-9 with TRBJ2-7; tentatively, D is TRBD1 (5 bases). The CDR3 is made up of 13 amino acids. Germline V gene data show CDR1 as SEHNR and CDR2 as FQNEAQ (reference sequence). V lost 0 bases and J 7 bases, leaving 10 bases between the germline ends.

Details on this clone: A much larger clone sits a single nucleotide away, making a read error possible. The chain carries TRBV5-5 and TRBJ1-4; TRBD1 is a possible D gene (6 bases). CDR3 length: 15 residues. Germline CDR1 SGHKS, CDR2 YYEKEE (reference sequence). The V end was cut by 2 bases, the J end by 1 base, with 9 bases between. The CDR3 nucleotides are TGTGCCAGCAGCTTAGGGGGAGTAACTAATGAAAAACTGTTTTTT. It specifies CASSLGGVTNEKLFF. Looking up the rest from reference TRBV5-5 and TRBJ1-4 gives the full variable domain: DAGVTQSPTHLIKTRGQQVTLRCSPISGHKSVSWYQQVLGQGPQFIFQYYEKEERGRGNFPDRFSARQFPNYSSELNVNALLLGDSALYLCASSLGGVTNEKLFFGSGTQLSVL.

The chain is built from TRBV6-6 and TRBJ2-5; D is possibly TRBD1 or TRBD2 (5 bases each). Deletions cut 8 bases from V and 1 base from J, with 17 bases between. This CDR3 contains 15 residues. The germline V gene encodes CDR1 MNHNY and CDR2 SVGAGI (reference sequence). Here the CDR3 reads CASLPGAKLQETQYF. For the CDR3, the DNA is TGTGCCAGCTTACCCGGGGCTAAACTCCAAGAGACCCAGTACTTC.

V is TRBV30 and J is TRBJ2-2, with D unclear. Germline V gene data show CDR1 as GTSNPN and CDR2 as SVGIG (reference sequence). The V end lost 4 bases, the J end lost 0 bases, and 9 bases lay between the germline ends. The CDR3 spans 14 residues. The CDR3 is CAWNPGPNTGELFF. The CDR3 DNA follows: TGTGCCTGGAACCCCGGCCCGAACACCGGGGAGCTGTTTTTT.

As regards this clone: In the same sample, other DNA sequences code for this CDR3. This chain connects TRBV7-2 to TRBJ1-2, with a tentative D call TRBD1 (5 bases). The germline gives CDR1 SGHTA, CDR2 FQGNSA. V was cut by 0 bases and J by 3 bases, with 5 bases left in between. The CDR3 sequence is 13 residues long. CDR3 loop: CASSLARDYGYTF. For the CDR3, the DNA is TGTGCCAGCAGCTTAGCCAGGGACTATGGCTACACCTTC.

The chain carries TRBV2 and TRBJ2-3; D is undetermined. Germline loops: CDR1 SNHLY, CDR2 FYNNEI. V was trimmed by 5 bases and J by 5 bases, leaving 11 bases between them. The CDR3 loop spans 13 amino acids. The CDR3 region is CASSSSPVDTQYF. CDR3 DNA sequence: TGTGCCAGCAGTTCCTCACCGGTAGATACGCAGTATTTT.

The chain carries TRBV10-2 and TRBJ2-7; 12 bases are a match to TRBD2. The CDR3 runs 14 residues. The ends lost 10 bases at V and 1 base at J; junction bases unmatched: 5. The germline V gene encodes CDR1 WSHSY and CDR2 SAAADI. The CDR3 here is CATSTSGGSYEQYF. Here the CDR3 DNA reads TGCGCCACCTCGACTAGCGGGGGTTCCTACGAGCAGTACTTC.

This clone has a single count. This chain connects TRBV30 to TRBJ1-2; maybe TRBD1 (6 bases). Per the germline V gene, CDR1 is GTSNPN and CDR2 is SVGIG (reference sequence). CDR3 length: 15 residues. V was clipped by 0 bases and J by 4 bases, with 15 bases between them. CDR3 nucleotides: TGTGCCTGGAGTGTACTGGGGGCTACGGGCTATGGCTACACCTTC. Translating gives CAWSVLGATGYGYTF.

The V and J genes are TRBV7-2 and TRBJ1-3, with a possible D match to TRBD1 (5 bases). V was pared by 6 bases and J by 0 bases, with 9 bases between. This CDR3 has 14 amino acids. The germline V gene encodes CDR1 SGHTA and CDR2 FQGNSA. CDR3 residues: CASRRGDSGNTIYF. The CDR3 bases are TGTGCCAGCAGGCGGGGGGACTCTGGAAACACCATATATTTT.

The J gene is TRBJ2-1, the V gene TRBV5-1, with D tentatively TRBD1 or TRBD2 (6 bases each). V was cut by 3 bases and J by 7 bases, with 17 bases left in between. This CDR3 spans 15 amino acids. CDR1 is SGHRS, CDR2 YFSETQ, per germline. Here the CDR3 DNA reads TGCGCCAGCAGCTACCTTAGGGGGGCAACGAATGAGCAGTTCTTC. The encoded protein is CASSYLRGATNEQFF.

The J gene is TRBJ2-2, the V gene TRBV9; D is unclear. This CDR3 is built from 14 residues. Germline CDR1 reads SGDLS; CDR2 reads YYNGEE. V was pared by 2 bases and J by 4 bases, with 9 bases between. The CDR3 nucleotides read TGTGCCAGCAGCGTCCCAGCCCTCACCGGGGAGCTGTTTTTT. This gives the protein CASSVPALTGELFF.

The V gene is TRBV15, the J gene TRBJ1-6; D remains ambiguous. The CDR3 runs to 16 residues. Germline CDR1 and CDR2: LNHNV and YYDKDF (reference sequence). Trimming shortened V by 0 bases and J by 9 bases, and 15 bases separated the two germline ends. In DNA form, the CDR3 reads TGTGCCACCAGCAGAGATCTGAGGAGGGAAGGTTCACCCCTCCACTTT. Translating gives CATSRDLRREGSPLHF.

The DNA of the CDR3 is TGTGCCAGCAGCCCCCGGACCTTGAACACTGAAGCTTTCTTT. This encodes CASSPRTLNTEAFF. This chain uses TRBV14 with TRBJ1-1; D unclear. The CDR3 runs 14 residues. V shed 4 bases and J shed 0 bases, with 9 bases lying between them. Germline-derived CDR1 and CDR2 are SGHDN and FVKESK.

The rearrangement joins TRBV5-6 to TRBJ1-2; TRBD1 matches at 9 bases. V gave up 4 bases and J gave up 3 bases; unmatched junction bases: 4. The CDR3 sequence is 14 residues long. Germline-derived CDR1 and CDR2 are SGHDT and YYEEEE. CDR3 coding DNA: TGTGCCAGCAGCCCACAGGGGGCGTACTATGGCTACACCTTC. It specifies CASSPQGAYYGYTF.

The chain uses TRBV7-6 and TRBJ1-1; 10 bases fit TRBD1. CDR3 length: 16 amino acids. V trimming: 1 base; J trimming: 2 bases; junction bases outside the gene matches: 4. The germline CDR1 and CDR2 sequences are SGHVS and FNYEAQ. The CDR3 spells CASSLGGTGVNTEAFF. The CDR3 DNA sequence: TGTGCCAGCAGCTTAGGGGGGACAGGGGTTAACACTGAAGCTTTCTTT.

J is TRBJ1-1 and V is TRBV5-1, with 8 bases that match TRBD1. V shed 3 bases and J 7 bases; nucleotides not matched to a gene: 8. The CDR3 runs to 14 residues. Germline-derived CDR1 and CDR2 are SGHRS and YFSETQ. The CDR3 is CASSWGDRTNEAFF. The CDR3 DNA reads TGCGCCAGCAGCTGGGGGGACAGGACAAATGAAGCTTTCTTT.

This chain links TRBV19 with TRBJ1-5, with TRBD1 identical over 7 bases. CDR1 and CDR2 (germline): LNHDA, SQIVND (reference sequence). CDR3 length: 14 residues. V was pared by 3 bases and J by 4 bases, with 3 bases of the junction left unmatched. The CDR3 coding sequence is TGTGCCAGTAGTATTCAACAGGGGAATCAGCCCCAGCATTTT. The encoded protein is CASSIQQGNQPQHF.

This sequence joins TRBV5-4 and TRBJ2-5; possibly TRBD1 or TRBD2 for D (6 bases each). This CDR3 has 15 residues. V gave up 4 bases and J gave up 4 bases, with 17 bases separating them. From germline, CDR1 is SGHNT and CDR2 YYREEE (reference sequence). Written as DNA, the CDR3 is TGTGCCAGCAGCGAGGTCCAGGGGCGGGGAGAGACCCAGTACTTC. The encoded protein is CASSEVQGRGETQYF.

The J gene is TRBJ1-2, the V gene TRBV4-3; D is uncertain. This CDR3 has 15 residues. With 0 bases removed from V and 4 bases from J, the gap between germline ends came to 12 bases. The germline gives CDR1 LGHNA, CDR2 YSLEER. The CDR3 spells CASSQEPRLPYGYTF. The CDR3 region has the DNA TGCGCCAGCAGCCAAGAACCCCGGCTACCCTATGGCTACACCTTC.

The chain is built from TRBV27 and TRBJ1-5; weak D call: TRBD1 (6 bases). CDR1 and CDR2 (germline): MNHEY, SMNVEV (reference sequence). Trimming took off 3 bases at V and 6 bases at J, with 9 bases between the two ends. This CDR3 has 13 residues. In DNA form, the CDR3 reads TGTGCCAGCAGTTTGATGGGGGCTCAGCCCCAGCATTTT. This translates into CASSLMGAQPQHF.

The chain combines TRBV5-1 with TRBJ2-3, with TRBD2 identical over 13 bases. Germline loops: CDR1 SGHRS, CDR2 YFSETQ. The CDR3 consists of 16 residues. The ends lost 5 bases at V and 4 bases at J; junction bases unmatched: 7. The CDR3 region has the DNA TGCGCCAGCAGAACTGGACTAGCGGGAGCTGCAGATACGCAGTATTTT. Its protein product is CASRTGLAGAADTQYF.

The chain combines TRBV28 with TRBJ2-4, with no clear D. The ends were cut back, 8 bases at V and 0 bases at J, with 14 bases in the middle. The CDR3 sequence is 15 residues long. Germline V gives CDR1 MDHEN, CDR2 SYDVKM. The CDR3 loop is CASGRQDLAKNIQYF. In nucleotides, the CDR3 is TGTGCCAGCGGACGCCAGGATCTAGCCAAAAACATTCAGTACTTC.

Of note for this clone: Other DNA sequences from this sample encode an identical CDR3 as well. The chain recombines TRBV5-1 with TRBJ2-2; D perhaps matches TRBD1 (5 bases). CDR1 SGHRS and CDR2 YFSETQ come from the germline V gene. Trimming took off 3 bases at V and 2 bases at J, with 8 bases between the two ends. The CDR3 is 14 amino acids. This CDR3 reads CASSSTGNTGELFF. The CDR3 DNA sequence: TGCGCCAGCAGCTCCACAGGTAACACCGGGGAGCTGTTTTTT.

This clone has just one count. The rearrangement links TRBV11-2 to TRBJ2-1; 9 positions match TRBD2. The CDR3 runs to 17 residues. Germline CDR1 SGHAT, CDR2 FQNNGV. With V trimmed by 0 bases and J by 6 bases, 9 bases remained unmatched. The CDR3 nucleotides read TGTGCCAGCAGCTTAGATCGCATCCTAGCGGGACCCAATGAGCAGTTCTTC. Protein product: CASSLDRILAGPNEQFF.